The clone carrying this T cell receptor (beta chain) has only a few counts. MiXCR, applied by TCRdb to the reads, yields one record per CDR3 protein. Here the sample spans around 530,000 distinct CDR3 sequences, approximately 16% being singletons. The data derive from a study of T cell repertoires in cytomegalovirus infection. The wider study: Public TCR beta signatures were indicative of both CMV infection and a matching HLA type.

The CDR3 consists of 14 residues. Per the germline V gene, CDR1 is MNHEY and CDR2 is SVGAGI. V was shortened by 5 bases and J by 0 bases, with 11 bases between the two germline ends. This receptor was identified in a human donor in good health (CMV status not recorded). Some clones in this sample may be carry-over from other donors' samples. The sequenced sample consisted of CD8+ T cells from PBMCs. The genes are TRBV6-5 and TRBJ2-7; D possibly matches TRBD1 or TRBD2 (5 bases each). This chain's CDR3 is CASSIRDRSYEQYF. The CDR3 DNA sequence: TGTGCCAGCAGTATAAGGGACCGCTCCTACGAGCAGTACTTC.